This is a list of T cell receptor beta chains from one sample in a study of Ad26.COV2.S vaccination and SARS-CoV-2 variants. Assay: immunoSEQ multiplex PCR; the TCRdb copy retains only in-frame clones and omits some. The top ten hold roughly 3.6% of the sample, which has under 400,000 clones, 87% seen once. Sequenced material: peripheral blood, taken in a trial of Ad26.COV2.S vaccine versus placebo. These receptors came from a person between 18 and 60 years old who received the Ad26.COV2.S COVID-19 vaccine or a placebo. Each CDR3 is given with its conserved first and last residue. D genes are given only for firm matches. Not all rows give a size; the values are once, few, many and, for expanded clones, a class.

CDR3 DNA: TGTGCCAGTAGTATTCTATACCCAGGGCCCCAGCATTTT; CDR3 protein: CASSILYPGPQHF; V gene: TRBV19; clone size: .; J gene: TRBJ1-5; D gene: .
CDR3 DNA: TGTGCCAGCTCAAAACCGGGACAGGGGGCAGGCTATGGCTACACCTTC; CDR3 protein: CASSKPGQGAGYGYTF; V gene: TRBV18; clone size: .; J gene: TRBJ1-2; D gene: TRBD1
CDR3 DNA: TGTGCCAGCAGCTCCCCTCGCCACGGCGAGCAGTACTTC; CDR3 protein: CASSSPRHGEQYF; V gene: TRBV7-9; clone size: .; J gene: TRBJ2-7; D gene: .
CDR3 DNA: TGCGCCAGCAGCCCAACAGGGGGTAAATGGACAGATACGCAGTATTTT; CDR3 protein: CASSPTGGKWTDTQYF; V gene: TRBV5-1; clone size: .; J gene: TRBJ2-3; D gene: TRBD1
CDR3 DNA: TGTGCCAGCAGGGGACAGGTCCGGGCCGGGGAGCTGTTTTTT; CDR3 protein: CASRGQVRAGELFF; V gene: TRBV6-5; clone size: .; J gene: TRBJ2-2; D gene: TRBD1
CDR3 DNA: TGTGCCAGCAGCCCCGTCACAGGGCCTCAGCCCCAGCATTTT; CDR3 protein: CASSPVTGPQPQHF; V gene: TRBV6-5; clone size: .; J gene: TRBJ1-5; D gene: .
CDR3 DNA: TGTGCCAGTAGTATTCGGACTCCGGATGGCTACACCTTC; CDR3 protein: CASSIRTPDGYTF; V gene: TRBV19; clone size: few; J gene: TRBJ1-2; D gene: .
CDR3 DNA: TGTGCCTGGAGTAAAGGGGCTGGGGCCAACGTCCTGACTTTC; CDR3 protein: CAWSKGAGANVLTF; V gene: TRBV30; clone size: .; J gene: TRBJ2-6; D gene: .
CDR3 DNA: TGTGCCAGCCAGTGGGACAGGGCGGGCCGCGTCGGTGAGCAGTTCTTC; CDR3 protein: CASQWDRAGRVGEQFF; V gene: TRBV2; clone size: once; J gene: TRBJ2-1; D gene: TRBD1
CDR3 DNA: TGTGCCAGCAGGCGGAGCAGCCAAGAGACCCAGTACTTC; CDR3 protein: CASRRSSQETQYF; V gene: TRBV14; clone size: .; J gene: TRBJ2-5; D gene: .
CDR3 DNA: TGTGCCAGCAGGGCACGGGGGGACAGGGGCGACACTGAAGCTTTCTTT; CDR3 protein: CASRARGDRGDTEAFF; V gene: TRBV2; clone size: .; J gene: TRBJ1-1; D gene: TRBD1
CDR3 DNA: TGTGCCAGCCAGGCAACTTCGAACACTGAAGCTTTCTTT; CDR3 protein: CASQATSNTEAFF; V gene: TRBV7-9; clone size: .; J gene: TRBJ1-1; D gene: .
CDR3 DNA: TGTGCCAGCCAGGACAGGGCTGTCTACTACAATGAGCAGTTCTTC; CDR3 protein: CASQDRAVYYNEQFF; V gene: TRBV6-5; clone size: .; J gene: TRBJ2-1; D gene: TRBD1
CDR3 DNA: TGTGCCAGCAGCGTGCACAGCTATGGCTACACCTTC; CDR3 protein: CASSVHSYGYTF; V gene: TRBV7-9; clone size: once; J gene: TRBJ1-2; D gene: .
CDR3 DNA: TGTGCCAGCAGCTACTCTGGACAGGGCTTTGACGAGCAGTACTTC; CDR3 protein: CASSYSGQGFDEQYF; V gene: TRBV7-2; clone size: .; J gene: TRBJ2-7; D gene: TRBD1
CDR3 DNA: TGTGCCACCCTTACAGAGTCTGGAAACACCATATATTTT; CDR3 protein: CATLTESGNTIYF; V gene: TRBV12-3/TRBV12-4; clone size: .; J gene: TRBJ1-3; D gene: .
CDR3 DNA: TGTGCCACCAGTGCCACAGGGGGCCCTTCCGGGGAGCTGTTTTTT; CDR3 protein: CATSATGGPSGELFF; V gene: TRBV24-1; clone size: few; J gene: TRBJ2-2; D gene: TRBD1
CDR3 DNA: TGTGCCAGTAGTATACGTTTTGGGACTAGTTTCGATACGCAGTATTTT; CDR3 protein: CASSIRFGTSFDTQYF; V gene: TRBV19; clone size: .; J gene: TRBJ2-3; D gene: TRBD2
CDR3 DNA: TGTGCCAGCAGCTCGGCGGCAGGGGTGAGGAATGAGCAGTTCTTC; CDR3 protein: CASSSAAGVRNEQFF; V gene: TRBV7-9; clone size: .; J gene: TRBJ2-1; D gene: .
CDR3 DNA: TGTGCCTGGAGTGTACCGACAGCTAACTATGGCTACACCTTC; CDR3 protein: CAWSVPTANYGYTF; V gene: TRBV30; clone size: .; J gene: TRBJ1-2; D gene: .
CDR3 DNA: TGTGCCAGCAGTTACGGGCAGGGTGGAACTGAAGCTTTCTTT; CDR3 protein: CASSYGQGGTEAFF; V gene: TRBV6-6; clone size: .; J gene: TRBJ1-1; D gene: .
CDR3 DNA: TGTGCCAGCACCCGGACAGGGAAGCATGGCTACACCTTC; CDR3 protein: CASTRTGKHGYTF; V gene: TRBV3-1/TRBV3-2; clone size: .; J gene: TRBJ1-2; D gene: TRBD1
CDR3 DNA: TGTGCCAGCAGCGAAGGGACAGGCGTGATGACCCTCCACTTT; CDR3 protein: CASSEGTGVMTLHF; V gene: TRBV7-9; clone size: .; J gene: TRBJ1-6; D gene: TRBD1
CDR3 DNA: TGTGCCAGCAGCTTTGCAGGATCGTCCTACGAGCAGTACTTC; CDR3 protein: CASSFAGSSYEQYF; V gene: TRBV11-2; clone size: .; J gene: TRBJ2-7; D gene: .
CDR3 DNA: TGTGCCAGCACCCTAAGGGTAGGAGAGACCCAGTACTTC; CDR3 protein: CASTLRVGETQYF; V gene: TRBV5-4; clone size: .; J gene: TRBJ2-5; D gene: .
CDR3 DNA: TGTGCCAGCAGCGTAACCGGGACAGGGGCCTACAATGAGCAGTTCTTC; CDR3 protein: CASSVTGTGAYNEQFF; V gene: TRBV7-6; clone size: .; J gene: TRBJ2-1; D gene: TRBD1
CDR3 DNA: TGTGCCAGCAGTTACTTACTGGGCTACGAGCAGTACTTC; CDR3 protein: CASSYLLGYEQYF; V gene: TRBV6-2/TRBV6-3; clone size: once; J gene: TRBJ2-7; D gene: .
CDR3 DNA: TGTGCCAGCAGCCCCCTGAGGGGCCTTGGCTACACCTTC; CDR3 protein: CASSPLRGLGYTF; V gene: TRBV6-5; clone size: .; J gene: TRBJ1-2; D gene: .
CDR3 DNA: TGTGCCAGCAGCTTAGCCATAAGACAGACTTACACAGATACGCAGTATTTT; CDR3 protein: CASSLAIRQTYTDTQYF; V gene: TRBV7-2; clone size: .; J gene: TRBJ2-3; D gene: .
CDR3 DNA: TGTGCCAGCAGCCAAGTGGGGCAGCCCCAGCATTTT; CDR3 protein: CASSQVGQPQHF; V gene: TRBV4-2; clone size: .; J gene: TRBJ1-5; D gene: .
CDR3 DNA: TGTGCCTGGAGTTCCGGGGGGATTCTGGGTGAAAAACTGTTTTTT; CDR3 protein: CAWSSGGILGEKLFF; V gene: TRBV30; clone size: .; J gene: TRBJ1-4; D gene: .
CDR3 DNA: TGTGCCTGGAGTCAAGACAGGGGTAACACCGGGGAGCTGTTTTTT; CDR3 protein: CAWSQDRGNTGELFF; V gene: TRBV30; clone size: .; J gene: TRBJ2-2; D gene: TRBD1